A single sample is the source of the 5 T cell receptor beta chains below, sequenced in a study of PD-L1 blockade in urothelial cancer. The time point denotes: pretreatment peripheral blood. Using immunoSEQ multiplex PCR, the repertoire was profiled, and TCRdb retains in-frame clones only, with some absent. The repertoire includes 85,000 to 90,000 clones, approximately 88% of them detected once, and about 0.89% sits in the top ten. This sample comprised PBMCs, obtained around atezolizumab (anti-PD-L1) treatment. The receptors come from an elderly woman with urothelial cancer.

The CDR3 here is CASSVNRGSRMNTEAFF. The CDR3 DNA is TGTGCCAGCAGCGTCAACAGGGGATCGAGGATGAACACTGAAGCTTTCTTT. V is TRBV7-2 and J is TRBJ1-1; TRBD1 agrees at 7 bases. The CDR3 covers 17 residues. The V and J ends lost 5 bases and 0 bases, in that order; junction bases with no gene match: 12. Per germline, CDR1 SGHTA and CDR2 FQGNSA.

The V call is TRBV28, the J call TRBJ2-7; D is perhaps TRBD2 (5 bases). The CDR3 runs to 14 residues. Germline lookup yields CDR1 MDHEN and CDR2 SYDVKM. Trimming pared 5 bases from V and 2 bases from J, leaving 13 bases between. The DNA of the CDR3 is TGTGCCAGCAGTGTAGGCGGGCCCACCTACGAGCAGTACTTC. This gives the protein CASSVGGPTYEQYF. Using reference TRBV28 and TRBJ2-7 for the parts outside the CDR3, the full variable domain is DVKVTQSSRYLVKRTGEKVFLECVQDMDHENMFWYRQDPGLGLRLIYFSYDVKMKEKGDIPEGYSVSREKKERFSLILESASTNQTSMYLCASSVGGPTYEQYFGPGTRLTVT.

This chain connects TRBV10-2 to TRBJ1-2, with a possible D match to TRBD1 (6 bases). V lost 7 bases and J 2 bases, leaving 14 bases between the germline ends. This CDR3 contains 14 residues. Germline assignment: CDR1 WSHSY and CDR2 SAAADI. The CDR3 sequence is CASTAGGTNYGYTF. For the CDR3, the DNA is TGCGCCAGCACTGCGGGGGGGACAAACTATGGCTACACCTTC.

This rearrangement joins TRBV6-1 to TRBJ1-5, with 7 bases identical to TRBD1. V lost 8 bases, J lost 5 bases, and 9 bases stayed unmatched. This CDR3 is built from 14 residues. Germline lookup yields CDR1 MNHNS and CDR2 SASEGT. CDR3 sequence reads: CASQGVRGDQPQHF. CDR3 DNA sequence: TGTGCCAGCCAGGGGGTCAGAGGGGATCAGCCCCAGCATTTT.

The V gene is TRBV27, the J gene TRBJ2-7, with 9 positions matching TRBD1. The germline CDR1 and CDR2 sequences are MNHEY and SMNVEV (reference sequence). The V and J ends lost 6 bases and 10 bases, in that order; junction bases with no gene match: 16. This CDR3 region has 15 residues. CDR3 region: CASSTPGTGRRAQYF. The CDR3 DNA sequence: TGTGCCAGCAGCACCCCGGGGACAGGGAGGAGGGCACAGTACTTC.